This TCR beta chain was sequenced in a study of cytotoxic CD8 clonotypes in ibrutinib-treated CLL. Study overall: The subjects consisted of about a dozen relapsed/refractory and roughly 14 treatment-naive individuals, with fewer than 18 IGHV unmutated.

The CDR3 consists of 9 residues. CDR1 and CDR2 from the germline V gene are DFQATT and SNEGSKA (reference sequence). Study-level points and caveats: Baseline clonality was higher than in age-matched healthy donors and moved in step with circulating CD8+ T-cell counts. Stable or contracted on treatment, public clonotypes were also uncommon.

This clone has a handful of counts. As yet, its antigen is unknown. Cryopreserved PBMCs provided around 1.9 micrograms of genomic DNA for the TCR beta libraries. Clones were sequenced by immunoSEQ multiplex PCR, and TCRdb holds only the in-frame ones, with some missing. The sample has roughly 63,000 clones; approximately 54% are singletons. Material: PBMCs, obtained after 12 months of ibrutinib treatment. The chain combines TRBV20-1 with TRBJ2-7; no definite D call. This sequence originates from a human donor with chronic lymphocytic leukemia. In DNA form, the CDR3 reads TGCAGTGCTCCTCATGGTGGCCCTGTC. Translation gives CSAPHGGPV.